The 25 T cell receptor beta chains in this list originate from one sample, sequenced in a study of a mutant IDH1 vaccine in newly diagnosed glioma. No antigen has been assigned to these receptors. Time point of the sample: week 47, end of study. Each vaccine dose was 300 ug of mutant IDH1 20-mer peptide, with topical imiquimod. Data came from immunoSEQ multiplex PCR; TCRdb stores just in-frame clones and leaves some out. The sample shows about 34,000 clones, more than 75% of them seen only once. The sequencing here drew on PBMCs, taken from a glioma patient whose treatment included an IDH1 peptide vaccine. The receptors were gathered from a woman aged 25 to 45 with glioma.

The chain joins TRBV19 to TRBJ2-3; TRBD2 matches 7 bases. J was trimmed by 1 base and V by 3 bases; bases with no gene match: 4. The germline V gene has CDR1 LNHDA and CDR2 SQIVND (reference sequence). The CDR3 is made up of 15 amino acids. CDR3 DNA sequence: TGTGCCAGTAGTATTCCGGGGGGAGGCACAGATACGCAGTATTTT. Encoded protein: CASSIPGGGTDTQYF.

The V gene is TRBV2, the J gene TRBJ2-7; D is undetermined. Trimming shortened V by 8 bases and J by 3 bases, and 8 bases separated the two germline ends. The CDR3 spans 11 residues. The germline gives CDR1 SNHLY, CDR2 FYNNEI. The CDR3 loop is CASLDFYEQYF. The CDR3 nucleotides are TGTGCCAGCTTGGATTTCTACGAGCAGTACTTC.

The chain joins TRBV14 to TRBJ1-1; D gene ambiguous. The CDR3 has 12 residues. The germline CDR1 and CDR2 sequences are SGHDN and FVKESK. Trimming pared 1 base from V and 7 bases from J, leaving 7 bases between. The CDR3 coding sequence is TGTGCCAGCAGCCAAGTTTGGGGTGAAGCTTTCTTT. Translating it yields CASSQVWGEAFF.

The chain combines TRBV30 with TRBJ2-7; TRBD2 might be the D (5 bases). Trimming shortened V by 0 bases and J by 1 base, and 7 bases separated the two germline ends. Germline CDR1 and CDR2: GTSNPN and SVGIG (reference sequence). This CDR3 has 13 amino acids. The CDR3: CAWSVLGSYEQYF. The DNA for the CDR3 is TGTGCCTGGAGTGTACTAGGGTCCTACGAGCAGTACTTC.

The rearrangement uses TRBV5-1 and TRBJ2-3; possible D gene TRBD2, 6 bases. CDR1 is SGHRS and CDR2 is YFSETQ in the germline V gene. This CDR3 has 13 amino acids. V was shortened by 6 bases and J by 5 bases, with 13 bases between the two germline ends. The DNA of the CDR3 is TGCGCCAGCAACGGACTACCCCGAGATACGCAGTATTTT. Translating gives CASNGLPRDTQYF. Filled out from reference TRBV5-1 and TRBJ2-3, the complete variable domain reads KAGVTQTPRYLIKTRGQQVTLSCSPISGHRSVSWYQQTPGQGLQFLFEYFSETQRNKGNFPGRFSGRQFSNSRSEMNVSTLELGDSALYLCASNGLPRDTQYFGPGTRLTVL.

The chain recombines TRBV9 with TRBJ2-1, with TRBD2 matching 13 bases. Germline values: CDR1 SGDLS, CDR2 YYNGEE. Trimming took 4 bases from V and 9 from J; bases not matched to a gene: 7. This CDR3 contains 15 residues. The CDR3 nucleotides are TGTGCCAGCAGCACCACTAGCGGGGGGGCCATTGAGCAGTTCTTC. Translating gives CASSTTSGGAIEQFF.

This clone was observed once. The V call is TRBV6-5, the J call TRBJ1-2, with no clear D. V was cut by 4 bases and J by 4 bases, with 10 bases left in between. CDR1 is MNHEY, CDR2 SVGAGI, per germline. This CDR3 has 13 residues. CDR3 in amino acids: CASSLRDFYGYTF. CDR3 coding DNA: TGTGCCAGCAGTTTGAGGGATTTCTATGGCTACACCTTC.

The chain combines TRBV18 with TRBJ1-2, with TRBD1 matching 9 bases. V dropped 2 bases and J dropped 8; count of bases not matched to a gene: 3. Per the germline V gene, CDR1 is KGHSH and CDR2 is LQKENI. The CDR3 is 13 residues long. The chain's CDR3 is CASSPRTGDGYTF. The CDR3, as DNA: TGTGCCAGCTCACCAAGGACAGGGGACGGCTACACCTTC.

The V gene is TRBV6-1, the J gene TRBJ1-5, with D hard to call. From germline, CDR1 is MNHNS and CDR2 SASEGT. The CDR3 totals 13 residues. Trimming took off 2 bases at V and 5 bases at J, with 7 bases between the two ends. DNA for the CDR3: TGTGCCAGCAGTGAACGGGGTGATCAGCCCCAGCATTTT. Protein sequence: CASSERGDQPQHF.

This clone was found a few times. CDR3: CASASSFTTGELFF. CDR3 DNA: TGTGCCAGTGCATCTAGCTTTACCACCGGGGAGCTGTTTTTT. This sequence joins TRBV19 and TRBJ2-2, with TRBD2 as a possible D gene (5 bases). The CDR3 is 14 amino acids. Germline values: CDR1 LNHDA, CDR2 SQIVND (reference sequence). Trimming took off 8 bases at V and 4 bases at J, with 14 bases between the two ends.

This clone was seen once. This chain joins TRBV5-1 and TRBJ2-3; maybe TRBD2 (5 bases). The CDR3 runs 12 residues. Deletions cut 2 bases from V and 6 bases from J, with 7 bases between. Germline V gene lookup returns CDR1 SGHRS and CDR2 YFSETQ. The CDR3 protein is CASSFTGDTQYF. The CDR3 DNA reads as TGCGCCAGCAGCTTCACGGGGGATACGCAGTATTTT.

The chain joins TRBV14 to TRBJ1-2, with D tentatively TRBD1 (6 bases). V dropped 6 bases and J dropped 8 bases, with 16 bases sitting between them. The germline CDR1 and CDR2 sequences are SGHDN and FVKESK. This CDR3 has 13 amino acids. The CDR3 nucleotides read TGTGCCAGCAGTCACGTATTGGGGGGCGGCTACACCTTC. Its protein product is CASSHVLGGGYTF.

The genes are TRBV30 and TRBJ2-2, with no clear D. V was shortened by 3 bases and J by 3 bases, with 14 bases between the two germline ends. CDR3 size: 15 residues. The V gene's germline CDR1 is GTSNPN and CDR2 SVGIG (reference sequence). The CDR3 loop reads CAWRLGRLHTGELFF. The CDR3 bases are TGTGCCTGGAGACTCGGACGCTTACACACCGGGGAGCTGTTTTTT.

The chain links TRBV7-9 to TRBJ2-2; 10 nucleotides match TRBD1. The trim removed 6 bases at V and 4 bases at J, leaving 8 bases unmatched. The CDR3 sequence is 16 residues long. Germline V gene sequence: CDR1 SEHNR, CDR2 FQNEAQ (reference sequence). The CDR3 sequence is CASSPRQGAATGELFF. CDR3 nucleotides: TGTGCCAGCAGTCCGAGACAGGGGGCCGCCACCGGGGAGCTGTTTTTT.

The V and J genes are TRBV2 and TRBJ1-2; D not certain. Trimming removed 1 base from V and 4 bases from J, with 7 bases in between. Germline assignment: CDR1 SNHLY and CDR2 FYNNEI. The CDR3 runs to 13 residues. CDR3 bases: TGTGCCAGCAGTGAAGGGACGTTCTATGGCTACACCTTC. It specifies CASSEGTFYGYTF.

The chain combines TRBV6-1 with TRBJ2-1; D may be TRBD1 or TRBD2 (7 bases each). The CDR3 has 13 amino acids. The germline CDR1 and CDR2 sequences are MNHNS and SASEGT. The V end lost 7 bases, the J end lost 7 bases, and 14 bases lay between the germline ends. The CDR3 loop reads CASNTGEGNEQFF. The CDR3 bases are TGTGCCAGCAATACAGGGGAGGGAAATGAGCAGTTCTTC.

The rearrangement joins TRBV14 to TRBJ1-2; no firm D call. Germline CDR1 and CDR2: SGHDN and FVKESK. CDR3 length: 13 residues. The V and J ends lost 4 bases and 8 bases respectively, with 14 bases between them. The CDR3 is CASSLSGGRGYTF. CDR3 bases: TGTGCCAGCAGCCTTTCGGGAGGGAGGGGCTACACCTTC.

CDR3 DNA: TGTGCCAGCAGCGCTCTGGGGGGCTACACCTTC. Translating gives CASSALGGYTF. The chain is built from TRBV5-8 and TRBJ1-2; D unresolved. With 4 bases removed from V and 8 bases from J, the gap between germline ends came to 9 bases. This CDR3 is built from 11 residues. CDR1 and CDR2 from the germline V gene are SGHTS and YDEGEE.

The V and J genes are TRBV5-4 and TRBJ2-2; D unresolved. The germline V gene encodes CDR1 SGHNT and CDR2 YYREEE (reference sequence). This CDR3 comprises 13 residues. Trimming shortened V by 1 base and J by 5 bases, and 6 bases separated the two germline ends. CDR3 loop: CASSLSDTGELFF. In nucleotides, the CDR3 is TGTGCCAGCAGCTTGTCGGATACCGGGGAGCTGTTTTTT.

This chain joins TRBV18 and TRBJ2-7; D is unresolved. In germline, CDR1 is KGHSH, CDR2 LQKENI. V was pared by 3 bases and J by 0 bases, with 12 bases between. The CDR3 extends over 15 amino acids. The CDR3 region has the DNA TGTGCCAGCTCACCGTCTCCTGGGCTCTCCTACGAGCAGTACTTC. Translating gives CASSPSPGLSYEQYF.

CDR3 protein: CASSQLAGGYRDNEQFF. CDR3 DNA: TGTGCCAGCAGCCAGCTAGCGGGGGGTTACAGGGACAATGAGCAGTTCTTC. The rearrangement links TRBV5-4 to TRBJ2-1; TRBD2 agrees at 11 bases. J lost 5 bases, V lost 4 bases, and 11 bases had no gene match. This CDR3 has 17 residues. Germline CDR1 SGHNT, CDR2 YYREEE (reference sequence).

The chain links TRBV11-2 to TRBJ1-1; D unresolved. From germline, CDR1 is SGHAT and CDR2 FQNNGV. Trimming took 0 bases from V and 9 from J, leaving 11 bases between them. This CDR3 contains 13 residues. The CDR3 loop is CASSLDQGYKAFF. CDR3 in DNA: TGTGCCAGCAGCTTAGATCAAGGGTACAAAGCTTTCTTT.

This rearrangement joins TRBV5-1 to TRBJ1-1; the D gene is possibly TRBD1 (5 bases). CDR1 is SGHRS and CDR2 is YFSETQ in the germline V gene. This CDR3 is built from 13 residues. V was shortened by 5 bases and J by 3 bases, with 11 bases between the two germline ends. CDR3 nucleotides: TGCGCCAGCAGGGACCTAGGGGACACTGAAGCTTTCTTT. It is translated as CASRDLGDTEAFF.

The chain combines TRBV2 with TRBJ2-5; 13 bases line up with TRBD2. The CDR3 totals 15 residues. Germline CDR1 and CDR2: SNHLY and FYNNEI. J gave up 5 bases and V 5 bases, and 5 bases lay outside the gene matches. CDR3 coding DNA: TGTGCCAGCAGTTTACTAGCGGGGGGGCCGGAGACCCAGTACTTC. It yields the protein CASSLLAGGPETQYF.

This chain links TRBV5-4 with TRBJ2-5, with 15 bases that match TRBD2. Germline-derived CDR1 and CDR2 are SGHNT and YYREEE (reference sequence). Trimming at V came to 4 bases and at J to 4 bases, leaving 8 bases not matched to a gene. The CDR3 contains 17 residues. The CDR3 sequence is CASSLGTSGGTGETQYF. DNA of the CDR3: TGTGCCAGCAGCCTGGGGACTAGCGGGGGGACGGGAGAGACCCAGTACTTC. Drawing the rest from reference TRBV5-4 and TRBJ2-5, the complete variable domain is ETGVTQSPTHLIKTRGQQVTLRCSSQSGHNTVSWYQQALGQGPQFIFQYYREEENGRGNFPPRFSGLQFPNYSSELNVNALELDDSALYLCASSLGTSGGTGETQYFGPGTRLLVL.